There are many counts of the clone carrying this T cell receptor (beta chain). Its antigen is currently unknown. Trimming took 0 bases from V and 4 from J, leaving 11 bases between them. Germline values: CDR1 SQVTM, CDR2 ANQGSEA. The CDR3 is 14 amino acids. This entry is derived from a study of T-cell reconstitution after alpha-beta-depleted transplantation in children. Points from the study as a whole: The origin of alpha-beta T cells about two months after transplant was reportedly several hundred expanded graft clones. T-cell counts and diversity at one year following transplant were attributed mainly to newly produced T cells. Recipient T cells and thymic progenitors that survived were the source of the high TCRbeta diversity seen at day 60 in some patients.

The TCRbeta library was prepared with unique molecular identifiers. Each CDR3 protein is one row after TCRdb ran MiXCR on the PCR reads. In the table there are 280,000 or so distinct CDR3 sequences, around a tenth of which are singletons. This sequence joins TRBV29-1 and TRBJ2-3; possibly TRBD2 for D (6 bases). The sequencing here drew on peripheral blood, taken 180 days after TCRalphabeta/CD19-depleted stem cell transplant. This receptor was taken from a male patient between 2 and 10 years old who had a stem cell transplant for chronic granulomatous disease, so the T cells may come from the graft donor. The CDR3 protein is CSVEESPSADTQYF. DNA of the CDR3: TGCAGCGTTGAAGAGTCCCCTAGCGCAGATACGCAGTATTTT.